This TCR beta chain derives from a study of blood T cell repertoires in COVID-19. Across the whole study: Samples taken during acute and convalescent COVID-19 were collected in the United States, Italy and Spain.

All recovered Cohort 3 donors got two negative PCRs, got clearance, or saw symptom resolution. From germline, CDR1 is MNHEY and CDR2 SMNVEV (reference sequence). V lost 5 bases and J lost 8, with 21 bases in between. CDR3 length equals 15 residues. In the authors' methods: Reference gene primer amplification in the assay estimated nucleated cell counts. Profiling relied on immunoSEQ multiplex PCR, and the TCRdb table lists in-frame clones only, not all of them. The V and J calls and clone size come from that table; D and trimming were worked out from the DNA. The sample has roughly 220,000 clones; roughly 84% are singletons.

Sequencing was carried out using PBMCs or T cells enriched from blood (not recorded which). The receptor's source is a woman aged 40-49 years who had recovered from COVID-19. This chain joins TRBV27 and TRBJ1-2; D is perhaps TRBD1 (6 bases). CDR3 in amino acids: CASSPQVGARGGYTF. The DNA of the CDR3 is TGTGCCAGCAGTCCCCAGGTGGGGGCCCGTGGGGGCTACACCTTC.